The TCR beta chain under discussion was sequenced for a study of response to subunit inactivated influenza vaccine. TCRdb re-called the RT-PCR reads through MiXCR, storing one row per CDR3 protein. The sample includes hundreds of thousands of distinct CDR3 sequences, 11% of them seen just once. Germline CDR1 and CDR2: MDHEN and SYDVKM. The CDR3 has 17 amino acids. Trimming cost V 4 bases and J 6 bases; bases outside gene matches: 8. This clonotype was observed many times. Separately, the same data were catalogued under a study of T cells expressing NK-cell markers. From that second work: Scientists made TCR beta cDNA using 5'RACE template switching with UMIs. Source material for TCR beta repertoires consisted of sorted CD3+CD56+NKG2C+, CD3+CD56+NKG2C- and CD3+CD56-NKG2C+ T cells. Among the eight sequenced donors, seven tested HCMV-seropositive and one tested seronegative. In a few donors, dominant clonotypes made up about 25-65% of CD3+CD56-NKG2C+ cells. HCMV specificity of expanded NKG2C+ T cell clones remained unclear.

The V and J genes are TRBV28 and TRBJ2-3, with TRBD2 identical over 15 bases. This clonotype was sampled from a man aged 50-60 years who received an inactivated influenza vaccine. Material: PBMCs from blood, obtained on the day of vaccination. In DNA, the CDR3 is TGTGCCAGCAGTTCCGGGACTAGCGGGAGGAGAGGGGATACGCAGTATTTT. Its protein is CASSSGTSGRRGDTQYF. Full variable domain (outside the CDR3, taken from reference TRBV28 and TRBJ2-3): DVKVTQSSRYLVKRTGEKVFLECVQDMDHENMFWYRQDPGLGLRLIYFSYDVKMKEKGDIPEGYSVSREKKERFSLILESASTNQTSMYLCASSSGTSGRRGDTQYFGPGTRLTVL.